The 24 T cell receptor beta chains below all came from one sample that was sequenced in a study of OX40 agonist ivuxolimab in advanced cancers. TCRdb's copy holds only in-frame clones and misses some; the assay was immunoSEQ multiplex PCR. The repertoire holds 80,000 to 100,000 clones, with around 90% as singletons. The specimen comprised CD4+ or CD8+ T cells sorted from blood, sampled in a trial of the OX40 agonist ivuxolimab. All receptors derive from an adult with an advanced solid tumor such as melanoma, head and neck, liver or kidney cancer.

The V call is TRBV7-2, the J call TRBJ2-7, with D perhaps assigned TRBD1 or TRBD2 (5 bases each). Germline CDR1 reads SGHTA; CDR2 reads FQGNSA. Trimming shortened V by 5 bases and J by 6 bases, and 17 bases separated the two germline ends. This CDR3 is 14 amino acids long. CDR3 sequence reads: CASSPGLTRGEQYF. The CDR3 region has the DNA TGTGCCAGCAGCCCGGGGCTTACTAGAGGCGAGCAGTACTTC.

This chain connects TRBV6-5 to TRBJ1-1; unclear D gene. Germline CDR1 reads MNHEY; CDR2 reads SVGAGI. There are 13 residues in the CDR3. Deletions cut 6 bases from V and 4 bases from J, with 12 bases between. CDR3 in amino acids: CASSPPPGTEAFF. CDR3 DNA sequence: TGTGCCAGCAGCCCTCCGCCAGGCACTGAAGCTTTCTTT.

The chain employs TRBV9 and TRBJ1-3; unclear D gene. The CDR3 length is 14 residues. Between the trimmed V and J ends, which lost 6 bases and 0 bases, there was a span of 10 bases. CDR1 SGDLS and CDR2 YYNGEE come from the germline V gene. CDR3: CASTRGYSGNTIYF. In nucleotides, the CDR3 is TGTGCCAGCACCCGTGGGTACTCTGGAAACACCATATATTTT.

In nucleotides, the CDR3 is TGTGCCAGTAGAGGGTGGGGGGTGGAGACCCAGTACTTC. Its protein is CASRGWGVETQYF. The V and J genes are TRBV19 and TRBJ2-5; D perhaps matches TRBD2 (6 bases). V lost 6 bases and J lost 5, with 13 bases in between. The CDR3 runs 13 residues. CDR1 and CDR2 from the germline V gene are LNHDA and SQIVND (reference sequence).

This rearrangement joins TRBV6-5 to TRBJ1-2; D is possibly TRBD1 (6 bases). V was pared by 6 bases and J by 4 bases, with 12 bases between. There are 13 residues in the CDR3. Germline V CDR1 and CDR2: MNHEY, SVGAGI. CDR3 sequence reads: CASSQQGGYGYTF. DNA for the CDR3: TGTGCCAGCAGCCAACAGGGAGGCTATGGCTACACCTTC.

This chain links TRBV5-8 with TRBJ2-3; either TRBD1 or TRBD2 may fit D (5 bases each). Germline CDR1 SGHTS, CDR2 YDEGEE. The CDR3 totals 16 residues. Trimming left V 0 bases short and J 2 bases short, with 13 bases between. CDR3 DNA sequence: TGTGCCAGCAGCTTGGCCCGGGACCGATTCACAGATACGCAGTATTTT. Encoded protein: CASSLARDRFTDTQYF. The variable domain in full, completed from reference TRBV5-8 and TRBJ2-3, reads EAGVTQSPTHLIKTRGQQATLRCSPISGHTSVYWYQQALGLGLQFLLWYDEGEERNRGNFPPRFSGRQFPNYSSELNVNALELEDSALYLCASSLARDRFTDTQYFGPGTRLTVL.

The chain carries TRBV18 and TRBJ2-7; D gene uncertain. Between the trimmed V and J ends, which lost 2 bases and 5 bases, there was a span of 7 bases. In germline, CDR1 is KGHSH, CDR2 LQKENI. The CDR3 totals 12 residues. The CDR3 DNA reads TGTGCCAGCTCACCAGGGAACGACGAGCAGTACTTC. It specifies CASSPGNDEQYF. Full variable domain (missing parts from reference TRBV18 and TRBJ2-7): NAGVMQNPRHLVRRRGQEARLRCSPMKGHSHVYWYRQLPEEGLKFMVYLQKENIIDESGMPKERFSAEFPKEGPSILRIQQVVRGDSAAYFCASSPGNDEQYFGPGTRLTVT.

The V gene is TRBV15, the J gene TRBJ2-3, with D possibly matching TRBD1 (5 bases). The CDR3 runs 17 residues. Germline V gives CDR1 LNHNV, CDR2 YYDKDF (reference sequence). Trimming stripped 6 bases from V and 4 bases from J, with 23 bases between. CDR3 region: CATSTNKLPGMADTQYF. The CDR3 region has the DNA TGTGCCACCAGTACGAACAAACTTCCAGGGATGGCAGATACGCAGTATTTT.

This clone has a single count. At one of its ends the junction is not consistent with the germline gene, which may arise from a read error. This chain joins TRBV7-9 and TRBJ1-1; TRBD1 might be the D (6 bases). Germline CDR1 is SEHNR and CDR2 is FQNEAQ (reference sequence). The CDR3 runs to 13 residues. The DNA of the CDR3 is TGTGCCAGCACCCTAACAGGGAACGCTGAAGCTTTCTTT. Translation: CASTLTGNAEAFF.

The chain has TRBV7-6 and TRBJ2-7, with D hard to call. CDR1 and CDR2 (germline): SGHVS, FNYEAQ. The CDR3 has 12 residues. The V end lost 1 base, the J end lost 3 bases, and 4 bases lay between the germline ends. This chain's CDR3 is CASSLVGYEQYF. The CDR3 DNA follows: TGTGCCAGCAGCTTAGTGGGCTACGAGCAGTACTTC.

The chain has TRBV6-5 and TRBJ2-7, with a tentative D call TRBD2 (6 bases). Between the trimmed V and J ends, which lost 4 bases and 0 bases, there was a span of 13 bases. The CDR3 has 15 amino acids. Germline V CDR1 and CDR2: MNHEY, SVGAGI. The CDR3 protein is CASSFGTVDSYEQYF. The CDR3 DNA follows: TGTGCCAGCAGTTTCGGGACTGTGGACTCCTACGAGCAGTACTTC.

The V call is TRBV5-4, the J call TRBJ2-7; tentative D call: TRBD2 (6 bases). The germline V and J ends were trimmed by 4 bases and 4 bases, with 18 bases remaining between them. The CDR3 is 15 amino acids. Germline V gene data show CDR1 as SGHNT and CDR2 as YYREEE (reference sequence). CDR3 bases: TGTGCCAGCAGCCCGCCCCCAGCTGGGGGGTACGAGCAGTACTTC. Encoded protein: CASSPPPAGGYEQYF.

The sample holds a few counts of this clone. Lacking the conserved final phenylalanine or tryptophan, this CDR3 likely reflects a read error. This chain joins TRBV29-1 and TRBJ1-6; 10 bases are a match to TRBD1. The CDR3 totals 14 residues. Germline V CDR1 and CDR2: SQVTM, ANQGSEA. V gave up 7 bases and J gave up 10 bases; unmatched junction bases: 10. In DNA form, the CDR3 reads TGCAGCGCCGCTGGGACAGGGGATCGATCACCCCTCCACCTT. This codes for CSAAGTGDRSPLHL.

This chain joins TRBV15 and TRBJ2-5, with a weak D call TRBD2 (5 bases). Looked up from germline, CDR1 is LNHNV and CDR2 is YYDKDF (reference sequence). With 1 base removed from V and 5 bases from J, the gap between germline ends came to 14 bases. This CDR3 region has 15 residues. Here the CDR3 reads CATSRAGVSSETQYF. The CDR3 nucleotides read TGTGCCACCAGCAGAGCCGGGGTATCATCGGAGACCCAGTACTTC.

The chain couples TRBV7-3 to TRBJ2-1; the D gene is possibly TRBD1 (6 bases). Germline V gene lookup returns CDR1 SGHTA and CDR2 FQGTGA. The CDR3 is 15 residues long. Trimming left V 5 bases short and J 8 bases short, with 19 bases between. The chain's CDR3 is CASSGVRGDKDEQFF. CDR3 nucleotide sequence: TGTGCCAGCAGCGGGGTCCGAGGGGACAAGGATGAGCAGTTCTTC.

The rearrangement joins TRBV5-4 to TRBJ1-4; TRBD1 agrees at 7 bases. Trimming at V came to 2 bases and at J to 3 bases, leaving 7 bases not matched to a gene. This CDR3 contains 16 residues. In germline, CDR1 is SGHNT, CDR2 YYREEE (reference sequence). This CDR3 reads CASSFEQGLPNEKLFF. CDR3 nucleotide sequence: TGTGCCAGCAGCTTTGAACAGGGGCTACCTAATGAAAAACTGTTTTTT.

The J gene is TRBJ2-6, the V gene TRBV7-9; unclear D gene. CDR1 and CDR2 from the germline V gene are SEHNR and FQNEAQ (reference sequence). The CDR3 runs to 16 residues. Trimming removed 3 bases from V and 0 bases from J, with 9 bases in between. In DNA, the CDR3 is TGTGCCAGCAGCTTTTCGCTATACTCTGGGGCCAACGTCCTGACTTTC. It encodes CASSFSLYSGANVLTF.

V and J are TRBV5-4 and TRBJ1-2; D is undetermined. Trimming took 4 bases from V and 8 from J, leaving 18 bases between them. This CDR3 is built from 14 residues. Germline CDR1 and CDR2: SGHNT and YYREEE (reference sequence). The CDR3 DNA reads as TGTGCCAGCAGCCCGAGGAGTACGGTTGACGGCTACACCTTC. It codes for CASSPRSTVDGYTF.

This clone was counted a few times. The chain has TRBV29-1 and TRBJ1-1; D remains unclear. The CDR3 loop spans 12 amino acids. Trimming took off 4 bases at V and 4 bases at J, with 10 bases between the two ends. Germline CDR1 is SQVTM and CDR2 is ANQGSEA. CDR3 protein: CSVATGITEAFF. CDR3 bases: TGCAGCGTTGCCACGGGGATCACTGAAGCTTTCTTT.

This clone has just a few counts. The DNA of the CDR3 is TGTGCCAGCAGCATTCCGGACAGGATCCAGTTCTTC. Amino acids: CASSIPDRIQFF. The rearrangement uses TRBV7-2 and TRBJ2-1, with 7 bases identical to TRBD1. The CDR3 has 12 amino acids. The germline CDR1 and CDR2 sequences are SGHTA and FQGNSA. The trim removed 5 bases at V and 13 bases at J, leaving 8 bases unmatched.

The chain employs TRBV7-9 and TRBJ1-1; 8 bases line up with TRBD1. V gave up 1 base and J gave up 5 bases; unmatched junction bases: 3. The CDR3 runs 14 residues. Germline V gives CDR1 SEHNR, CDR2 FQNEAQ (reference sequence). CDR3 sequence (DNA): TGTGCCAGCAGCTTAGGACAGGGGCGTACTGAAGCTTTCTTT. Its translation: CASSLGQGRTEAFF. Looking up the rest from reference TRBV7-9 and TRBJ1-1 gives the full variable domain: DTGVSQNPRHKITKRGQNVTFRCDPISEHNRLYWYRQTLGQGPEFLTYFQNEAQLEKSRLLSDRFSAERPKGSFSTLEIQRTEQGDSAMYLCASSLGQGRTEAFFGQGTRLTVV.

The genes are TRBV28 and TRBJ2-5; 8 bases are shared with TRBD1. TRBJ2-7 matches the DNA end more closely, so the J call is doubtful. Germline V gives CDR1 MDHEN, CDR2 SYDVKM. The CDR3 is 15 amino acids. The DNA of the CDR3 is TGTGCCAGCAGGCCTCACAGACAGGGGTCCTACGAGCAGTACTTC. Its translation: CASRPHRQGSYEQYF.

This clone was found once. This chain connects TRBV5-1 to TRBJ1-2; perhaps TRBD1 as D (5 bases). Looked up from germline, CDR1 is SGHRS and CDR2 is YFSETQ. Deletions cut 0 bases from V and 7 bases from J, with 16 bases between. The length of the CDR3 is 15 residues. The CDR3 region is CASSLDARVVGGYTF. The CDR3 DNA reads TGCGCCAGCAGCTTGGATGCCAGGGTGGTCGGTGGCTACACCTTC.

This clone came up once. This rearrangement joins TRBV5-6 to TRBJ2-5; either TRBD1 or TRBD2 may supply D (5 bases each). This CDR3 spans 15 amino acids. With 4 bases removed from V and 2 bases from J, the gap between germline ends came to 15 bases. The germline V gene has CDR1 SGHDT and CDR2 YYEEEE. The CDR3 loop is CASSPGRWVQETQYF. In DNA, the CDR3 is TGTGCCAGCAGCCCGGGACGGTGGGTGCAAGAGACCCAGTACTTC. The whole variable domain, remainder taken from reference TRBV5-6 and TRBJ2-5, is DAGVTQSPTHLIKTRGQQVTLRCSPKSGHDTVSWYQQALGQGPQFIFQYYEEEERQRGNFPDRFSGHQFPNYSSELNVNALLLGDSALYLCASSPGRWVQETQYFGPGTRLLVL.